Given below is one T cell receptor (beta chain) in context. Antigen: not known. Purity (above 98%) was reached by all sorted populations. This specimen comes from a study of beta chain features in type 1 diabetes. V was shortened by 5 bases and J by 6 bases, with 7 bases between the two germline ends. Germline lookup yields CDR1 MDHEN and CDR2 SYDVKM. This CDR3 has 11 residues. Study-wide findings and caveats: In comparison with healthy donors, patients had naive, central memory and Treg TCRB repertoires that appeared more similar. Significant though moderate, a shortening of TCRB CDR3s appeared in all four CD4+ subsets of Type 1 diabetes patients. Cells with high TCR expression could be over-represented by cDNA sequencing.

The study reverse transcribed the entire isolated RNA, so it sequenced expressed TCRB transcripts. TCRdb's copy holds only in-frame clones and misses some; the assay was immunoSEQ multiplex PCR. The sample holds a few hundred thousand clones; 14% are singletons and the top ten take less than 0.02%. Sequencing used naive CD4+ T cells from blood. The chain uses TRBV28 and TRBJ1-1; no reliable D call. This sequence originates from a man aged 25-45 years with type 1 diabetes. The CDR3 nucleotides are TGTGCCAGCAGTGAACAGTCTGAAGCTTTCTTT. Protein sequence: CASSEQSEAFF.